This is a list of T cell receptor beta chains from one sample in a study of blood T cell repertoires in COVID-19. The method was immunoSEQ multiplex PCR; TCRdb's version includes in-frame clones alone and lacks a portion of them. The top ten hold 25% to 30% of the sample, which has about 130,000 clones, about 85% seen once. The sequencing input was peripheral blood. These receptors came from an elderly woman with acute or convalescent COVID-19. Each CDR3 is given with its conserved first and last residue. Fields, in order: V gene, CDR3 protein.

v_call: TRBV6-4; cdr3_aa: CASRRPEGGYTF
v_call: TRBV5-6; cdr3_aa: CASSSTGGARTEAFF
v_call: TRBV3-1/TRBV3-2; cdr3_aa: CASSLGGGDTEAFF
v_call: TRBV2; cdr3_aa: CATLDRGNEKLFF
v_call: TRBV6-5; cdr3_aa: CASRGESYNSPLHF
v_call: TRBV5-4; cdr3_aa: CASSLAGGTDTQYF
v_call: TRBV7-2; cdr3_aa: CASSPQGSMNTEAFF
v_call: TRBV18; cdr3_aa: CASSAGTGDYNEQFF
v_call: TRBV11-2; cdr3_aa: CASSFPRWGGLNFYEQYF
v_call: TRBV11-2; cdr3_aa: CASSLVKGGNTEAFF
v_call: TRBV9; cdr3_aa: CASSRAEKGQGEAFF
v_call: TRBV5-1; cdr3_aa: CASSGRDRGWTEAFF
v_call: TRBV5-5; cdr3_aa: CASSLAPTGDTEAFF
v_call: TRBV5-1; cdr3_aa: CASSGGLAGDTQYF
v_call: TRBV19; cdr3_aa: CASSSGTGGADYGYTF
v_call: TRBV18; cdr3_aa: CASSLSTGWNTEAFF
v_call: TRBV5-5; cdr3_aa: CASSLEQLPYGYTF
v_call: TRBV2; cdr3_aa: CASSDDRIELNQPQHF